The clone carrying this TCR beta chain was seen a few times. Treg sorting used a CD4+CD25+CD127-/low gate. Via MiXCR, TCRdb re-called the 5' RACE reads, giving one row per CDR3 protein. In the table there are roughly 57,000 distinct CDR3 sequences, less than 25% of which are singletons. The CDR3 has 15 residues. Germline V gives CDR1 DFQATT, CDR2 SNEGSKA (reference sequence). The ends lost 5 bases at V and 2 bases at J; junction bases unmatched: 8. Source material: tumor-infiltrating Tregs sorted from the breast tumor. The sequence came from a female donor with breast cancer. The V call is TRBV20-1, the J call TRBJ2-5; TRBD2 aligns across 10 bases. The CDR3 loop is CSALKPLAGQETQYF. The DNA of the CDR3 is TGCAGTGCTCTTAAACCACTAGCGGGACAAGAGACCCAGTACTTC.